What follows are 5 T cell receptor beta chains derived from one specimen sequenced in a study of vaccination and CD4 T cells after COVID-19. Treatment of the sample: 10-day PBMC culture with coronavirus spike peptide pools or control peptides (ViraFEST assay). Cultured CD4+ T cells had their DNA profiled by the Oncomine TCR Beta short-read assay. TCRdb re-called the PCR reads through MiXCR, storing one row per CDR3 protein. The data hold 20,000 or so distinct CDR3 sequences, with 26% observed a single time. No antigen is known for these receptors. The sample was cultured CD4+ T cells from blood. Source of these receptors: a human donor with COVID-19.

This chain joins TRBV7-2 and TRBJ2-2, with 10 bases fitting TRBD2. The V gene end was trimmed by 3 bases and the J gene end by 3 bases; junction bases not matched to a gene: 7. This CDR3 is built from 17 residues. Germline V gives CDR1 SGHTA, CDR2 FQGNSA. The CDR3 sequence: CASSLGAGGPDTGELFF. CDR3 nucleotides: TGTGCCAGCAGCTTGGGAGCGGGGGGGCCCGACACCGGGGAGCTGTTTTTT.

The chain joins TRBV7-8 to TRBJ2-2; either TRBD1 or TRBD2 may fit D (6 bases each). Germline assignment: CDR1 SGHVS and CDR2 FQNEAQ. V was shortened by 0 bases and J by 5 bases, with 13 bases between the two germline ends. There are 16 residues in the CDR3. CDR3: CASSLARGQETGELFF. For the CDR3, the DNA is TGTGCCAGCAGCTTAGCCCGGGGGCAAGAAACCGGGGAGCTGTTTTTT.

The chain couples TRBV19 to TRBJ1-2; the D is unclear. The germline gives CDR1 LNHDA, CDR2 SQIVND (reference sequence). V was pared by 8 bases and J by 2 bases, with 12 bases between. This CDR3 contains 13 residues. This CDR3 reads CASERWGNYGYTF. Written as DNA, the CDR3 is TGTGCCAGTGAGAGGTGGGGAAACTATGGCTACACCTTC.

This clonotype was observed a handful of times. This rearrangement joins TRBV11-2 to TRBJ2-5; D unresolved. The germline CDR1 and CDR2 sequences are SGHAT and FQNNGV. V lost 0 bases and J lost 1, with 6 bases in between. The CDR3 consists of 14 residues. Here the CDR3 DNA reads TGTGCCAGCAGCTTAGACCTATCCCAAGAGACCCAGTACTTC. This encodes CASSLDLSQETQYF. The full variable domain, in which reference TRBV11-2 and TRBJ2-5 provide the parts outside the CDR3, is EAGVAQSPRYKIIEKRQSVAFWCNPISGHATLYWYQQILGQGPKLLIQFQNNGVVDDSQLPKDRFSAERLKGVDSTLKIQPAKLEDSAVYLCASSLDLSQETQYFGPGTRLLVL.

This clonotype was detected a few times. The chain combines TRBV2 with TRBJ1-1; TRBD1 agrees at 8 bases. The V and J ends lost 4 bases and 5 bases, in that order; junction bases with no gene match: 9. CDR3 length: 15 residues. The V gene's germline CDR1 is SNHLY and CDR2 FYNNEI. The CDR3 sequence is CASSGDRGRGTEAFF. The CDR3, as DNA: TGTGCCAGCAGTGGTGACAGGGGAAGGGGGACTGAAGCTTTCTTT.